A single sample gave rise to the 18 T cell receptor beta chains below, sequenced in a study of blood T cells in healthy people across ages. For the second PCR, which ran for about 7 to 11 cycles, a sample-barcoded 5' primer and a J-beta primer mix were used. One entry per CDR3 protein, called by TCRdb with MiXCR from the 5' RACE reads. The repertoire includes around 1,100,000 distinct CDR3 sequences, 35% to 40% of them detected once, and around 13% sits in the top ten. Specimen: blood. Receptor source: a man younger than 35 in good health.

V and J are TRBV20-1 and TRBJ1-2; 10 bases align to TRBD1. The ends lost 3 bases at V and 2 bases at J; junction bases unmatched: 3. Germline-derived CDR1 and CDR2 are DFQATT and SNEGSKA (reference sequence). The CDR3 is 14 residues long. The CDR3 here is CSARWGQGNYGYTF. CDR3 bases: TGCAGTGCTAGGTGGGGACAGGGGAACTATGGCTACACCTTC.

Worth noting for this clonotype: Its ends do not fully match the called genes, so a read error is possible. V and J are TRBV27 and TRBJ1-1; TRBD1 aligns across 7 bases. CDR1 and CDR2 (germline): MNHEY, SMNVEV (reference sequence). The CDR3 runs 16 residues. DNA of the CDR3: TGTGCCAGCAACATTCGCGCTAACAGGGGAGTTACTGGAGCTTTCTTT. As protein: CASNIRANRGVTGAFF.

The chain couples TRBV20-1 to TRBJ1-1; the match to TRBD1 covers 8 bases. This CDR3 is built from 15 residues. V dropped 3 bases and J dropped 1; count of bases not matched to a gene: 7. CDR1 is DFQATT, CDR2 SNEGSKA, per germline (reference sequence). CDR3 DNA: TGCAGTGCTAGCCCCGACAGGGGATGGAACACTGAAGCTTTCTTT. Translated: CSASPDRGWNTEAFF.

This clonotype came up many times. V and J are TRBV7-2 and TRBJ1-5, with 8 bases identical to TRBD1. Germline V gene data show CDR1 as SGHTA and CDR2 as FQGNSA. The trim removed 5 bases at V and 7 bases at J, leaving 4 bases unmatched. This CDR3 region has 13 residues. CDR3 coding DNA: TGTGCCAGCAGCACGGACAGGGACCAGCCCCAGCATTTT. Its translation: CASSTDRDQPQHF.

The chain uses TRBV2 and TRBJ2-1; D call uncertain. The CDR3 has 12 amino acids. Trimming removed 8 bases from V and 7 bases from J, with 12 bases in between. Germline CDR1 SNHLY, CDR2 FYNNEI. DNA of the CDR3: TGTGCCAGCGGCCAGTTCAGGAATGAGCAGTTCTTC. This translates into CASGQFRNEQFF.

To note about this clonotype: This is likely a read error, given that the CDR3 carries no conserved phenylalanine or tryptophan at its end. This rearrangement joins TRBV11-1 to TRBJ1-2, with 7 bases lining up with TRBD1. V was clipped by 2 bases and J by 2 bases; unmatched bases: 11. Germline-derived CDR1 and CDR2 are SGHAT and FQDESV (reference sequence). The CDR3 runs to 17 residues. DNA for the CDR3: TGTGCCAGCAGCTTAACGGATTCGGGACAGTCCAACTATGGCTACACCTTA. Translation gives CASSLTDSGQSNYGYTL.

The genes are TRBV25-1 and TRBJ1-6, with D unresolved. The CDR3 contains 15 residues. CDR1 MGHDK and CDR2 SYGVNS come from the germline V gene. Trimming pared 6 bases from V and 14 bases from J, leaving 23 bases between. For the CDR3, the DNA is TGTGCCAGCAGCCTAGAGGGCCACAACGGATTCACCCTCCACTTT. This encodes CASSLEGHNGFTLHF.

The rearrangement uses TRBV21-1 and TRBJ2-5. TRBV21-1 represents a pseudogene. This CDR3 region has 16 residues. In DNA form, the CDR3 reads TGTGCCAGCAGCAAAGCGATGGGATTGAATGTGGAGACCCAGTACTTC. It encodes CASSKAMGLNVETQYF.

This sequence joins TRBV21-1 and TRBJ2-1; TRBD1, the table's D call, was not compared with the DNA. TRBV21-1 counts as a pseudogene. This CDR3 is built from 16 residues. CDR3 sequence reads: CASSKARTGQPNEQFF. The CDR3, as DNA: TGTGCCAGCAGCAAAGCGAGGACAGGACAACCCAATGAGCAGTTCTTC.

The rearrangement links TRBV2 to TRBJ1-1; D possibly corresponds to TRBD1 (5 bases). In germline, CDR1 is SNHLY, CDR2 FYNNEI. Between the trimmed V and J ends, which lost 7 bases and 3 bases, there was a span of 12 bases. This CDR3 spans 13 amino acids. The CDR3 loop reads CASTRGWYTEAFF. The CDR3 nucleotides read TGTGCCAGCACGAGGGGTTGGTACACTGAAGCTTTCTTT.

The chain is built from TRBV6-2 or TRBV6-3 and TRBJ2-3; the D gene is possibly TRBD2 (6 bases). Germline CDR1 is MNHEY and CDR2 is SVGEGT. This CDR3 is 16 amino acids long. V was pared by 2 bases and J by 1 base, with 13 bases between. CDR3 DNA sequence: TGTGCCAGCAGTTACGTGACCCGCGGGGGCACAGATACGCAGTATTTT. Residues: CASSYVTRGGTDTQYF.

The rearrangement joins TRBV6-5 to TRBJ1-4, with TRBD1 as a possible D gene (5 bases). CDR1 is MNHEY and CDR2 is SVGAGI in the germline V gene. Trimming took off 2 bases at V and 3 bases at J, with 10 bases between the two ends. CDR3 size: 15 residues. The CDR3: CASSYDSGSNEKLFF. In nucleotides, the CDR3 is TGTGCCAGCAGTTACGACTCAGGGTCTAATGAAAAACTGTTTTTT.

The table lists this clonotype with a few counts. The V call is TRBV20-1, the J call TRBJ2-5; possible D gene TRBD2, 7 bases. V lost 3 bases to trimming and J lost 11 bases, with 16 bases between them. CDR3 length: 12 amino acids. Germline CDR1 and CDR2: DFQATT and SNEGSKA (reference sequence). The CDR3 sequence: CSASERDNEQYF. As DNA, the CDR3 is TGCAGTGCTAGTGAGCGGGACAATGAGCAGTACTTC.

CDR3 loop: CASTLDRESYEQYF. The DNA of the CDR3 is TGTGCCAGCACCCTGGACAGGGAATCCTACGAGCAGTACTTC. The rearrangement joins TRBV2 to TRBJ2-7; 8 bases fit TRBD1. CDR3 length: 14 residues. CDR1 is SNHLY and CDR2 is FYNNEI in the germline V gene. Germline trimming cut 7 bases from V and 1 base from J; bases unmatched to any gene: 6.

The CDR3 region is CRARGQHYEQYF. For the CDR3, the DNA is TGCAGGGCGAGGGGACAGCACTACGAGCAGTACTTC. The gene calls are TRBV20-1 and TRBJ2-7, with 7 positions matching TRBD1. This CDR3 spans 12 amino acids. The germline CDR1 and CDR2 sequences are DFQATT and SNEGSKA (reference sequence).

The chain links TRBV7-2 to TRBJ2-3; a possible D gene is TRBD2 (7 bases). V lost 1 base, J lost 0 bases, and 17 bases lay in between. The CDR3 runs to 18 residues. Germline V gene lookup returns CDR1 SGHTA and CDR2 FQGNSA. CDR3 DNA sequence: TGTGCCAGCAGCTTAGACCCACGCGGGGGCAGAAGCACAGATACGCAGTATTTT. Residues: CASSLDPRGGRSTDTQYF.

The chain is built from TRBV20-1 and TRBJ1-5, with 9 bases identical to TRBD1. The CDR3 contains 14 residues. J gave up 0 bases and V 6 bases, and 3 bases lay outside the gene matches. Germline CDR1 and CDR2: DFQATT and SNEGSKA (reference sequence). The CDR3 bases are TGCAGTGCCAGGACAGGGGATAGCAATCAGCCCCAGCATTTT. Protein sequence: CSARTGDSNQPQHF.

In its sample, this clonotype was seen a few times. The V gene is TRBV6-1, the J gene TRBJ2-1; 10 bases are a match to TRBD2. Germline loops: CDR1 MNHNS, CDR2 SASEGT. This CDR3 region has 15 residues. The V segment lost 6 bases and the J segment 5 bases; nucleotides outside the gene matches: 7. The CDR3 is CASSVPSGGNNEQFF. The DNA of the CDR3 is TGTGCCAGCAGCGTCCCTAGCGGGGGTAACAATGAGCAGTTCTTC.